This T cell receptor (beta chain) is drawn from a study of T-cell reconstitution after alpha-beta-depleted transplantation in children. TCRbeta library construction was performed incorporating unique molecular identifiers. TCRdb analysed the PCR reads with MiXCR anew, one entry per CDR3 protein. The sample holds about 360,000 distinct CDR3 sequences, approximately 12% seen once. The CDR3 is 16 residues long. The V segment lost 4 bases and the J segment 2 bases; nucleotides outside the gene matches: 7. Germline V gene sequence: CDR1 LGHNA, CDR2 YSLEER. V is TRBV4-3 and J is TRBJ2-3, with TRBD1 matching over 9 bases. This TCR was sampled from a human donor who donated a stem cell graft to a child with Fanconi anemia. The sequencing here drew on PBMCs, taken from the stem cell graft. The CDR3 sequence: CASSPQGAYLTDTQYF. Here the CDR3 DNA reads TGCGCCAGCAGCCCACAGGGGGCTTACCTCACAGATACGCAGTATTTT.